This T cell receptor (beta chain) was identified during a study of OX40 agonist ivuxolimab in advanced cancers. At the level of the whole study: Ivuxolimab, which targeted the costimulatory receptor OX40 (CD134), was an agonistic, fully human IgG2 monoclonal antibody. Intravenous ivuxolimab was administered to patients every 2 weeks at six dose levels: 0.01, 0.1, 0.3, 1.5, 3 and 10 mg/kg. Of the approximately 54 dose-escalation patients, hepatocellular carcinoma was present in about 20, melanoma in roughly 15, renal cell carcinoma in 9 and head and neck cancer in 9. In the dose-escalation cohort, approximately 82% of patients were male, and the mean age was approximately 60 years with a range of roughly 20 to 85. Prior anti-PD-1, anti-PD-L1 or anti-CTLA-4 therapy was permitted, and approximately 40% of dose-escalation patients had received checkpoint inhibitors. Partial responses occurred in three dose-escalation patients, of whom one had hepatocellular carcinoma and two had cutaneous melanoma. The point of sequencing TCRbeta in the periphery was to test whether ivuxolimab changed TCR sequence diversity and drove clonal T-cell expansion. The paper reports the monotherapy dose-escalation portion (N of about 51 patients) of the phase I ivuxolimab trial. What the study reported, not specific to this receptor: In the 0.1-3.0 mg/kg groups, partial responders were among the patients with the lowest normalized peripheral clonal expansion, particularly in CD8+ T cells. Antigen specificity was not determined for the clonally expanded peripheral T cells. After ivuxolimab, more expanded clones were found on average in CD8+ T cells than in CD4+ T cells. Low levels of normalized T-cell clonal expansion were also seen in some patients who did not respond. At doses from 0.1 to 3.0 mg/kg, clonal expansion was seen in both CD4+ and CD8+ blood T cells between baseline and week 6.

The trial excluded patients who had a history of autoimmune disease or who were on systemic immunosuppression. Peripheral blood for TCR sequencing was drawn from every dose cohort at baseline, at cycle 4 day 1 and at cycle 7 day 1. The samples were drawn from a first-in-human, open-label, multicenter phase I dose-escalation trial of ivuxolimab. The trial enrolled adults with locally advanced or metastatic head and neck squamous cell, hepatocellular, melanoma or renal cell carcinoma. Before TCR sequencing, CD4+ T cells and CD8+ T cells were sorted from peripheral blood as separate populations. V is clipped by 1 base and J by 9 bases, and the sequence between their germline boundaries is 10 bases long. For CDR1 and CDR2, the germline V gene lists LGHNA and YSLEER. The CDR3 runs 13 residues from the cysteine to the phenylalanine. Left in the record is the CDR3 DNA by itself, 39 bases read in frame from the first base.

As for this clone: The clone's antigen remains unknown. No clone much larger than this one lies a single base away; base qualities are absent.

Genomic DNA was isolated from the sorted cells so that the TCRbeta CDR3 region could be sequenced. The immunoSEQ Assay was used to sequence the TCRbeta CDR3 regions. TCRdb limited this immuneACCESS table to in-frame rearrangements with V and J called. A share of clones is missing; checked studies link under half to unresolved V genes, and the rest is unexplained. The sample table records under 140,000 clones; approximately 89% of these occur just once. Of the sample, 0.27% falls within the top ten clones. The chain uses TRBV4-3 and TRBJ2-1; a confident D gene designation cannot be given. The sequenced sample was CD4+ or CD8+ T cells sorted from blood, obtained in a trial of the OX40 agonist ivuxolimab. The source is an adult with an advanced solid tumor such as melanoma, head and neck, liver or kidney cancer. The CDR3 is CASSQGPNAEQFF. The DNA is TGCGCCAGCAGCCAAGGTCCTAACGCTGAGCAGTTCTTC.